One and the same sample provided the 30 T cell receptor beta chains below, sequenced in a study of blood T cell repertoires in COVID-19. Generated by immunoSEQ multiplex PCR, the TCRdb table keeps only in-frame clones and is missing some. The sample has around 150,000 clones; about 88% are singletons. Sequenced input: peripheral blood. The receptors here all came from a man aged 18 to 29 with acute or convalescent COVID-19.

The V call is TRBV7-3, the J call TRBJ1-3; no reliable D call. CDR3 length: 13 residues. Deletions cut 3 bases from V and 0 bases from J, with 3 bases between. The germline gives CDR1 SGHTA, CDR2 FQGTGA. The CDR3 is CASSFNSGNTIYF. The CDR3 DNA is TGTGCCAGCAGCTTTAACTCTGGAAACACCATATATTTT.

V usage is TRBV7-8 and J usage is TRBJ2-1; possibly TRBD1 for D (6 bases). Trimming took off 5 bases at V and 3 bases at J, with 14 bases between the two ends. Germline V gene sequence: CDR1 SGHVS, CDR2 FQNEAQ. CDR3 length: 15 amino acids. The DNA for the CDR3 is TGTGCCAGCAGCGCAGGCGGACAGAACTACAATGAGCAGTTCTTC. Encoded protein: CASSAGGQNYNEQFF.

The rearrangement uses TRBV7-9 and TRBJ1-2; D remains unclear. Germline-derived CDR1 and CDR2 are SEHNR and FQNEAQ (reference sequence). CDR3 size: 14 residues. V was trimmed by 5 bases and J by 4 bases, leaving 14 bases between them. This CDR3 reads CASSPGVMGYGYTF. DNA for the CDR3: TGTGCCAGCAGCCCCGGAGTAATGGGCTATGGCTACACCTTC.

V usage is TRBV2 and J usage is TRBJ1-2; 7 nucleotides align to TRBD1. Trimming at V came to 4 bases and at J to 4 bases, leaving 0 bases not matched to a gene. The CDR3 sequence is 12 residues long. Germline CDR1 reads SNHLY; CDR2 reads FYNNEI. CDR3: CASSGDSYGYTF. The CDR3 DNA follows: TGTGCCAGCAGTGGGGACAGCTATGGCTACACCTTC. The entire variable domain, with the rest obtained from reference TRBV2 and TRBJ1-2, is as follows: EPEVTQTPSHQVTQMGQEVILRCVPISNHLYFYWYRQILGQKVEFLVSFYNNEISEKSEIFDDQFSVERPDGSNFTLKIRSTKLEDSAMYFCASSGDSYGYTFGSGTRLTVV.

This chain joins TRBV5-8 and TRBJ1-1, with TRBD1 identical over 9 bases. Germline CDR1 and CDR2: SGHTS and YDEGEE. This CDR3 has 15 amino acids. V was pared by 0 bases and J by 7 bases, with 7 bases of the junction left unmatched. CDR3 residues: CASSLGTGDLDEAFF. In nucleotides, the CDR3 is TGTGCCAGCAGCTTGGGGACAGGGGATTTAGATGAAGCTTTCTTT.

This sequence joins TRBV7-8 and TRBJ1-2; weak D call: TRBD1 (6 bases). V lost 1 base to trimming and J lost 0 bases, with 18 bases between them. The CDR3 runs 18 residues. Germline lookup yields CDR1 SGHVS and CDR2 FQNEAQ. The DNA of the CDR3 is TGTGCCAGCAGCTTAGAGGCCAGGGGCAAAAGAGCTAACTATGGCTACACCTTC. Amino acids: CASSLEARGKRANYGYTF.

The chain uses TRBV9 and TRBJ2-5; perhaps TRBD1 as D (6 bases). Trimming removed 4 bases at V and 4 bases at J, with 11 bases between. The CDR3 contains 13 residues. Germline V CDR1 and CDR2: SGDLS, YYNGEE. The CDR3, as DNA: TGTGCCAGCAGCCCTAAGACAGGAGAGACCCAGTACTTC. This sequence encodes CASSPKTGETQYF.

The rearrangement joins TRBV30 to TRBJ1-5; D gene uncertain. Germline V gives CDR1 GTSNPN, CDR2 SVGIG (reference sequence). CDR3 length: 14 residues. Trimming stripped 0 bases from V and 8 bases from J, with 14 bases between. The CDR3 protein is CAWSVRNGVEPQHF. CDR3 nucleotides: TGTGCCTGGAGTGTACGCAACGGTGTGGAGCCCCAGCATTTT.

The chain couples TRBV5-4 to TRBJ1-1; the match to TRBD1 covers 8 bases. The length of the CDR3 is 14 residues. Germline V gene sequence: CDR1 SGHNT, CDR2 YYREEE (reference sequence). Trimming at V came to 4 bases and at J to 5 bases, leaving 7 bases not matched to a gene. The CDR3 spells CASSPDRVVTEAFF. CDR3 coding DNA: TGTGCCAGCAGCCCGGACAGGGTGGTAACTGAAGCTTTCTTT. Full variable domain (rest looked up from reference TRBV5-4 and TRBJ1-1): ETGVTQSPTHLIKTRGQQVTLRCSSQSGHNTVSWYQQALGQGPQFIFQYYREEENGRGNFPPRFSGLQFPNYSSELNVNALELDDSALYLCASSPDRVVTEAFFGQGTRLTVV.

V usage is TRBV6-2 or TRBV6-3 and J usage is TRBJ1-5, with TRBD1 identical over 7 bases. Germline V gene sequence: CDR1 MNHEY, CDR2 SVGEGT. The CDR3 extends over 15 amino acids. V lost 0 bases and J lost 5; bases outside the gene matches: 4. The CDR3, as DNA: TGTGCCAGCAGTTACTCGAGCCAGGGGGATCAGCCCCAGCATTTT. Encoded protein: CASSYSSQGDQPQHF.

V is TRBV2 and J is TRBJ1-5; D perhaps matches TRBD1 (5 bases). The CDR3 is 13 residues long. Germline values: CDR1 SNHLY, CDR2 FYNNEI. The V and J ends lost 6 bases and 8 bases respectively, with 14 bases between them. For the CDR3, the DNA is TGTGCCAGCAGGGTAGGGAGGGGAAAGCCCCAGCATTTT. Translation gives CASRVGRGKPQHF.

The chain combines TRBV6-5 with TRBJ1-2, with TRBD1 matching 10 bases. Germline trimming cut 6 bases from V and 7 bases from J; bases unmatched to any gene: 11. The CDR3 has 15 amino acids. Germline values: CDR1 MNHEY, CDR2 SVGAGI. CDR3 region: CASSRTRQGASGYTF. The CDR3 DNA is TGTGCCAGCAGCCGAACCCGACAGGGGGCTAGTGGCTACACCTTC.

The CDR3, as DNA: TGTGCCAGCAGCCCCCGGGCGGGAGGCTATGAGCAGTTCTTC. Translating gives CASSPRAGGYEQFF. The gene calls are TRBV9 and TRBJ2-1; 8 nucleotides line up with TRBD2. The CDR3 runs to 14 residues. Germline V lookup: CDR1 SGDLS, CDR2 YYNGEE. V shed 4 bases and J 8 bases; nucleotides not matched to a gene: 8.

V and J are TRBV27 and TRBJ1-6, with 8 bases identical to TRBD1. Looked up from germline, CDR1 is MNHEY and CDR2 is SMNVEV (reference sequence). The CDR3 spans 16 residues. The V gene end was trimmed by 5 bases and the J gene end by 8 bases; junction bases not matched to a gene: 11. The CDR3 nucleotides read TGTGCCAGCAGTCCTGACCGGACAGGGCTCTATTCACCCCTCCACTTT. Translation gives CASSPDRTGLYSPLHF.

This chain uses TRBV28 with TRBJ1-1, with no clear D. The V and J ends lost 2 bases and 7 bases respectively, with 8 bases between them. The CDR3 extends over 12 amino acids. The V gene's germline CDR1 is MDHEN and CDR2 SYDVKM. The CDR3 region is CASSLRGVEAFF. The CDR3 DNA sequence: TGTGCCAGCAGTTTACGCGGGGTTGAAGCTTTCTTT.

The V and J genes are TRBV12-5 and TRBJ2-1; the match to TRBD2 covers 8 bases. Germline V gene lookup returns CDR1 LGHNT and CDR2 FRNRAP. This CDR3 spans 15 amino acids. V gave up 2 bases and J gave up 5 bases; unmatched junction bases: 5. The CDR3 loop is CASGLILAAHNEQFF. CDR3 in DNA: TGTGCTAGTGGTTTGATACTAGCGGCCCACAATGAGCAGTTCTTC.

CDR3 protein: CASSNSGGETQYF. CDR3 DNA: TGTGCCAGCAGCAATAGCGGGGGGGAGACCCAGTACTTC. V gene TRBV7-3 combines with J gene TRBJ2-5, with 10 bases lining up with TRBD2. The CDR3 sequence is 13 residues long. Germline CDR1 and CDR2: SGHTA and FQGTGA. Trimming took 5 bases from V and 5 from J; bases not matched to a gene: 2.

This CDR3 is CASSDGSATDTQYF. For the CDR3, the DNA is TGTGCCAGCAGTGACGGGAGTGCCACAGATACGCAGTATTTT. The chain uses TRBV6-4 and TRBJ2-3; D possibly corresponds to TRBD2 (5 bases). Trimming stripped 2 bases from V and 2 bases from J, with 8 bases between. CDR3 length equals 14 residues. From germline, CDR1 is MRHNA and CDR2 SNTAGT.

V is TRBV18 and J is TRBJ1-1; 7 nucleotides agree with TRBD1. CDR3 size: 15 residues. The germline CDR1 and CDR2 sequences are KGHSH and LQKENI. Trimming took 2 bases from V and 8 from J; bases not matched to a gene: 11. Written as DNA, the CDR3 is TGTGCCAGCTCACCAGATCGGACAGGTCCATTCGAAGCTTTCTTT. This encodes CASSPDRTGPFEAFF.

The gene calls are TRBV4-1 and TRBJ1-4; 8 bases match TRBD1. CDR3 length equals 15 residues. V was pared by 2 bases and J by 5 bases, with 4 bases of the junction left unmatched. CDR1 is MGHRA, CDR2 YSYEKL, per germline. DNA of the CDR3: TGCGCCAGCAGCCAACCTAGACAGGGGAATGAAAAACTGTTTTTT. This encodes CASSQPRQGNEKLFF.

In this sample, this clone turned up once. V and J are TRBV7-3 and TRBJ2-3; D is uncertain. The CDR3 is made up of 14 amino acids. The V end was cut by 5 bases, the J end by 6 bases, with 15 bases between. Germline V CDR1 and CDR2: SGHTA, FQGTGA. Here the CDR3 reads CASSPGNAADTQYF. The CDR3 bases are TGTGCCAGCAGCCCAGGAAATGCCGCGGATACGCAGTATTTT.

The V and J genes are TRBV28 and TRBJ2-7; 10 nucleotides agree with TRBD1. The CDR3 sequence is 14 residues long. V trimming: 7 bases; J trimming: 2 bases; junction bases outside the gene matches: 5. Looked up from germline, CDR1 is MDHEN and CDR2 is SYDVKM. CDR3 amino acids: CASMSGQGPYEQYV. The CDR3 coding sequence is TGTGCCAGCATGTCGGGACAGGGGCCCTACGAGCAGTACGTC.

This chain uses TRBV3-1 (or the pseudogene TRBV3-2) with TRBJ2-7; D perhaps matches TRBD1 (6 bases). In germline, CDR1 is LGHDT, CDR2 YNNKEL (reference sequence). The CDR3 loop spans 14 amino acids. Trimming took 1 base from V and 5 from J, leaving 12 bases between them. DNA for the CDR3: TGTGCCAGCAGCCAAGTCACCAGGGGTAACGAGCAGTACTTC. Its protein product is CASSQVTRGNEQYF.

V gene TRBV4-1 combines with J gene TRBJ2-3, with a weak D call TRBD1 (5 bases). V lost 5 bases to trimming and J lost 0 bases, with 6 bases between them. Germline V gene lookup returns CDR1 MGHRA and CDR2 YSYEKL. This CDR3 is built from 13 residues. This CDR3 is CASSGASTDTQYF. The CDR3 coding sequence is TGCGCCAGCAGCGGGGCTAGCACAGATACGCAGTATTTT.

The chain links TRBV7-3 to TRBJ2-6, with TRBD2 as a possible D gene (5 bases). CDR3 length: 18 amino acids. V shed 4 bases and J shed 1 base, with 17 bases lying between them. Germline assignment: CDR1 SGHTA and CDR2 FQGTGA. The CDR3 DNA follows: TGTGCCAGCAGCTCTTCAGCGGTATCCGTTTCTGGGGCCAACGTCCTGACTTTC. It is translated as CASSSSAVSVSGANVLTF.

This clone turned up a few times. J is TRBJ1-6 and V is TRBV2, with D tentatively TRBD1 (5 bases). Germline-derived CDR1 and CDR2 are SNHLY and FYNNEI. The CDR3 is 13 residues long. V was cut by 6 bases and J by 9 bases, with 12 bases left in between. CDR3: CASSPKGFSPLHF. The CDR3 DNA is TGTGCCAGCAGCCCGAAGGGGTTTTCACCCCTCCACTTT.

This chain uses TRBV4-2 with TRBJ1-3; D ambiguous. Trimming stripped 1 base from V and 0 bases from J, with 7 bases between. Germline V gene data show CDR1 as LGHNA and CDR2 as YNFKEQ. The CDR3 is 15 amino acids. In DNA form, the CDR3 reads TGTGCCAGCAGCCAAGGTCGGTACTCTGGAAACACCATATATTTT. This sequence encodes CASSQGRYSGNTIYF.

The genes are TRBV29-1 and TRBJ1-5; no reliable D call. There are 13 residues in the CDR3. In germline, CDR1 is SQVTM, CDR2 ANQGSEA. V lost 4 bases to trimming and J lost 0 bases, with 7 bases between them. This chain's CDR3 is CSVGDDSNQPQHF. The CDR3 DNA reads as TGCAGCGTTGGCGATGATAGCAATCAGCCCCAGCATTTT.

The chain carries TRBV3-1 (or the pseudogene TRBV3-2) and TRBJ1-3; D is undetermined. The CDR3 has 17 residues. Deletions cut 2 bases from V and 0 bases from J, with 14 bases between. Germline V gene sequence: CDR1 LGHDT, CDR2 YNNKEL (reference sequence). The CDR3 bases are TGTGCCAGCAGCCAACTGGGGAGGTGGAGCTCTGGAAACACCATATATTTT. Encoded protein: CASSQLGRWSSGNTIYF.

V usage is TRBV28 and J usage is TRBJ1-1; 12 positions match TRBD1. Germline CDR1 and CDR2: MDHEN and SYDVKM. CDR3 length: 15 amino acids. Trimming removed 5 bases from V and 11 bases from J; junction bases left unmatched: 12. The CDR3 sequence is CASSRSGQGASSAFF. The CDR3 nucleotides read TGTGCCAGCAGTCGATCGGGACAGGGGGCGAGTAGTGCTTTCTTT.